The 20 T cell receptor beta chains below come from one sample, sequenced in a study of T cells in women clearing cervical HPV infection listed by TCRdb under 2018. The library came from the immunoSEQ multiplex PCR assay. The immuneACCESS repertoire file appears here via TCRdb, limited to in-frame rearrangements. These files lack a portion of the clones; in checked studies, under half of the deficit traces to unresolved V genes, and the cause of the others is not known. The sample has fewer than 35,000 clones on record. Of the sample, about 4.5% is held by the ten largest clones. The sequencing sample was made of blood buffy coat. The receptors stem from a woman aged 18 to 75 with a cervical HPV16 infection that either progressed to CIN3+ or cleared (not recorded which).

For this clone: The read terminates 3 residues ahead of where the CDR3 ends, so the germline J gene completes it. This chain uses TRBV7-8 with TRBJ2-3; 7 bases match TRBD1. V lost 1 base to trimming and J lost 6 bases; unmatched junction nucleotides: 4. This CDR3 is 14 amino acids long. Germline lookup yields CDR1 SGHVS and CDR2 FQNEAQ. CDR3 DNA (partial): TGTGCCAGCAGCTTAGAGGGCAGGGGGGATACG. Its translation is CASSLEGRGDT. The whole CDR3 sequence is CASSLEGRGDTQYF.

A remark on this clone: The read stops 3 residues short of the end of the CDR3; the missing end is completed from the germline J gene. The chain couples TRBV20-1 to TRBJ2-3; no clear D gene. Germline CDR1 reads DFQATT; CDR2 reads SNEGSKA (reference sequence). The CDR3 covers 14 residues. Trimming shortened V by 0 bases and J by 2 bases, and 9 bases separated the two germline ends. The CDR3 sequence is CSARDLYYTDTQYF. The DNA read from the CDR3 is TGCAGTGCTAGAGATCTATACTACACAGATACG.

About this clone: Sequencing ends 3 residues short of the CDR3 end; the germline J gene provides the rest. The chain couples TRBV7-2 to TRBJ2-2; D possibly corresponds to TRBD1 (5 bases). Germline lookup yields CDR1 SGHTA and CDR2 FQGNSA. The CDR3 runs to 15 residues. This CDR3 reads CASSLASSGANVLFF. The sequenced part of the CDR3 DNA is TGTGCCAGCAGCTTAGCTAGCTCTGGGGCCAACGTG. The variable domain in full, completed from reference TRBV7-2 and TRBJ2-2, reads GAGVSQSPSNKVTEKGKDVELRCDPISGHTALYWYRQSLGQGLEFLIYFQGNSAPDKSGLPSDRFSAERTGGSVSTLTIQRTQQEDSAVYLCASSLASSGANVLFFGEGSRLTVL.

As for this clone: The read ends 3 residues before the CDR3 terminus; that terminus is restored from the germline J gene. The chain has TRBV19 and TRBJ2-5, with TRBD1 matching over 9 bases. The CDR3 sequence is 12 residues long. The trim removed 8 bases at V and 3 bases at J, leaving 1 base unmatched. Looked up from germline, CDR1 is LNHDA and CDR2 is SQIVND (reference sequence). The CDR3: CASGDREETQYF. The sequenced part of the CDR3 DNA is TGTGCCAGTGGGGACAGGGAAGAGACC.

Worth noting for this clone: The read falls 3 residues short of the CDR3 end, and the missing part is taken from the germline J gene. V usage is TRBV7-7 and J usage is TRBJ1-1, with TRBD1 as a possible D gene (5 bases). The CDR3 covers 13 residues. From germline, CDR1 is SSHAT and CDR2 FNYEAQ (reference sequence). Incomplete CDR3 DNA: TGTGCCAGCAGCCAAGACAGCCAAGAGACA. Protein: CASSQDSQET. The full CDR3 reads CASSQDSQETAFF.

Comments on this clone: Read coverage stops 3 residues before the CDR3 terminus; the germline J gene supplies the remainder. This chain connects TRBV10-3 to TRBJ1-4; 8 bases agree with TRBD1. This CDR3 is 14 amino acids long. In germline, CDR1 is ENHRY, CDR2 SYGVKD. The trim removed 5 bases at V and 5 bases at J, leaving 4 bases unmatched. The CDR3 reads CAISTGGGNEKLFF. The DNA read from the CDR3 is TGTGCCATCAGTACAGGGGGAGGAAATGAAAAA.

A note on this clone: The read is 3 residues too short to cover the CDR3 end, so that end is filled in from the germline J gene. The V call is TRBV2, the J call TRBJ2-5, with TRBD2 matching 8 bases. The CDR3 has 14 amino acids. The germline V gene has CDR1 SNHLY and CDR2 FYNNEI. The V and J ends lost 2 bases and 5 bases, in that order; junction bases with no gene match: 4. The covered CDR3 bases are TGTGCCAGCAGTGAACGGGGGGGATGGGAGACC. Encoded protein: CASSERGGWET. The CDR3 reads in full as CASSERGGWETQYF.

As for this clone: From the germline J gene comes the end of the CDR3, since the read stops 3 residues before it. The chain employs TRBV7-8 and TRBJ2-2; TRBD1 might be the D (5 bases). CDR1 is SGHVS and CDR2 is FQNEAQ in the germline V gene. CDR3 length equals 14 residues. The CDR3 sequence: CASSLEDTSSPLFF. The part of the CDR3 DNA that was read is TGTGCCAGCAGCTTAGAGGACACTTCTTCACCG.

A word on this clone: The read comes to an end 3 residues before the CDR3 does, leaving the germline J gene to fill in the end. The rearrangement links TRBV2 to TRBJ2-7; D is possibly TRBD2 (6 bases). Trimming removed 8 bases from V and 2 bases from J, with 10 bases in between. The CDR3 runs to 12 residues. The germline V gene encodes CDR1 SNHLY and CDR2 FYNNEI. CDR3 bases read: TGTGCCAGCCTTGCGGGAACCTACGAG. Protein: CASLAGTYE. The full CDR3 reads CASLAGTYEQYF.

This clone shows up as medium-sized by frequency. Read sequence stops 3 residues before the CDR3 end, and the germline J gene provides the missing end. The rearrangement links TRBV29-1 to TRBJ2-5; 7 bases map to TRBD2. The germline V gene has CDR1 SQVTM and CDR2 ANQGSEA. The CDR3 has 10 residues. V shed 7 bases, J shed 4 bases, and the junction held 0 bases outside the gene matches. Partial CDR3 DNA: TGCAGCGGGGGGGGAGAGACC. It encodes CSGGGET. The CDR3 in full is CSGGGETQYF. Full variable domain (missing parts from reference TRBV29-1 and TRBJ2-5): SAVISQKPSRDICQRGTSLTIQCQVDSQVTMMFWYRQQPGQSLTLIATANQGSEATYESGFVIDKFPISRPNLTFSTLTVSNMSPEDSSIYLCSGGGETQYFGPGTRLLVL.

CDR3 sequence reads: CASTRGGSYGYTF. Partial CDR3 DNA: TGTGCCAGTACCCGTGGCGGTAGCTATGGC. This chain uses TRBV19 with TRBJ1-2; D is unclear. The read falls 3 residues short of the CDR3 end, and the missing part is taken from the germline J gene. The V gene lost 7 bases and the J gene lost 4 bases, with 13 bases spanning the gap. Germline CDR1 and CDR2: LNHDA and SQIVND (reference sequence). The CDR3 length is 13 residues.

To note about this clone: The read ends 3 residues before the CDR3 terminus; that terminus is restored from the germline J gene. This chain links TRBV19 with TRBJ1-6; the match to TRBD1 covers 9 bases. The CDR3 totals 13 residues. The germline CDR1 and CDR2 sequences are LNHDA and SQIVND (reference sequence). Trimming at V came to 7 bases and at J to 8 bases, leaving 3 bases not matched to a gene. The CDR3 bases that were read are TGTGCCAGTAAGGGACAGGGACATTCACCC. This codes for CASKGQGHSP. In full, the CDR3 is CASKGQGHSPLHF. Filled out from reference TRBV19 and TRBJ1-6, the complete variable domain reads DGGITQSPKYLFRKEGQNVTLSCEQNLNHDAMYWYRQDPGQGLRLIYYSQIVNDFQKGDIAEGYSVSREKKESFPLTVTSAQKNPTAFYLCASKGQGHSPLHFGNGTRLTVT.

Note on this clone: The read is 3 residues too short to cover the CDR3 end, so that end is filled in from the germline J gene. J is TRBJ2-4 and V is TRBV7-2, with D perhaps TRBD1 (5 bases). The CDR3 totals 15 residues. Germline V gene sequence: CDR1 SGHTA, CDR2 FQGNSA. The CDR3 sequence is CASSQTWAGMDGQYF. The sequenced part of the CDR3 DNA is TGTGCCAGCAGCCAAACCTGGGCAGGGATGGATGGT.

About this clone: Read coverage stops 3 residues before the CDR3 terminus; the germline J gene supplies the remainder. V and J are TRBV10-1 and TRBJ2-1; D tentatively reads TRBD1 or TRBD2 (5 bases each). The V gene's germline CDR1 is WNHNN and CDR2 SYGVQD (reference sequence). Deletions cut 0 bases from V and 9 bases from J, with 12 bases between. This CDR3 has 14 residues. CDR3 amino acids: CASSESGAGGEQFF. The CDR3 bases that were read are TGCGCCAGCAGTGAGTCAGGGGCAGGAGGTGAG.

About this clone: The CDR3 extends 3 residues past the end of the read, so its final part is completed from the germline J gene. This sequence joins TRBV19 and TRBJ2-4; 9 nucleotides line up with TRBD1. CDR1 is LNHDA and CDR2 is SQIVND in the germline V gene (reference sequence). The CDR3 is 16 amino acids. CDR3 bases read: TGTGCCAGTAGTATGTCCCTAACGACAGGGGGATATGGT. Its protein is CASSMSLTTGGYG. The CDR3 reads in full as CASSMSLTTGGYGQYF.

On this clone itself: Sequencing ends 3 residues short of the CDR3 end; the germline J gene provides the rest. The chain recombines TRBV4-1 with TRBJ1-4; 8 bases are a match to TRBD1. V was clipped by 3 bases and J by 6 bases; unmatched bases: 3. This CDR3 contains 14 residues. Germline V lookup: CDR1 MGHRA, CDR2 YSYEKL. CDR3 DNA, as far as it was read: TGCGCCAGCAGCCACTCGACAGGGGATGAAAAA. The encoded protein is CASSHSTGDEK. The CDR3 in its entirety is CASSHSTGDEKLFF.

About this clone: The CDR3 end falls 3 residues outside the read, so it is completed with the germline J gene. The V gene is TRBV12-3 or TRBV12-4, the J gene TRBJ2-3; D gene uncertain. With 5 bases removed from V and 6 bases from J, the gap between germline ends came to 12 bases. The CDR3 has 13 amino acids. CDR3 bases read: TGTGCCAGCAGTGAACTTGGGCCCGATACG. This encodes CASSELGPDT. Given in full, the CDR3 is CASSELGPDTQYF.

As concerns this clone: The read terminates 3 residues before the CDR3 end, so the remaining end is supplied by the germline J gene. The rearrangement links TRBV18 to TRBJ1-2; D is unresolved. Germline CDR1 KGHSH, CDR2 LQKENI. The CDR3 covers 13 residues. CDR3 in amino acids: CASSQGVSNDYTF. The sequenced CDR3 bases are TGTGCCAGCTCACAGGGTGTCAGCAATGAC.

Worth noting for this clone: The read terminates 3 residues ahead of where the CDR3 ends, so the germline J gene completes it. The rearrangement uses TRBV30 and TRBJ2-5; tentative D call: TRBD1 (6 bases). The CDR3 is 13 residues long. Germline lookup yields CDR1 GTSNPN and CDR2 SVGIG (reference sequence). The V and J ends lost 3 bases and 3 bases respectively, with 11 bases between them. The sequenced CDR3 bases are TGTGCCTGGAGGGGTCGGGACAAAGAGACC. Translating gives CAWRGRDKET. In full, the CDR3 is CAWRGRDKETQYF.

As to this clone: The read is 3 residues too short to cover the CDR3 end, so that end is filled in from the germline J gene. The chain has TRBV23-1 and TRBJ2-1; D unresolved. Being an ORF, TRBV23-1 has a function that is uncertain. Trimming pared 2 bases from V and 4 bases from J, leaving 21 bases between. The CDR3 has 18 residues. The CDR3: CASSQKFLRYYPYNEQFF. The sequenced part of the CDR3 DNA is TGCGCCAGCAGTCAAAAGTTCCTCCGCTATTATCCTTACAATGAG.